Shown below are 22 T cell receptor beta chains from a single sample sequenced in a study of cytomegalovirus exposure and HLA in healthy donors. In the PCR, 60 Vbeta and 13 Jbeta primers were used. TCRdb keeps only in-frame clones here, not all; method: immunoSEQ multiplex PCR. Seen here are fewer than 200,000 clones, about four fifths observed once, and the top ten hold 4% to 5%. The sequenced sample was PBMCs. The source of these receptors is a woman aged 18-30 years in good health and CMV-seropositive.

The rearrangement links TRBV27 to TRBJ2-1, with D possibly matching TRBD2 (5 bases). The CDR3 is made up of 13 amino acids. The germline gives CDR1 MNHEY, CDR2 SMNVEV (reference sequence). V shed 3 bases and J shed 3 bases, with 6 bases lying between them. The CDR3 DNA is TGTGCCAGCAGTTTCCGGGGCTACAATGAGCAGTTCTTC. This sequence encodes CASSFRGYNEQFF.

The chain links TRBV9 to TRBJ1-1; no clear D gene. The CDR3 runs 13 residues. Trimming pared 4 bases from V and 3 bases from J, leaving 10 bases between. In germline, CDR1 is SGDLS, CDR2 YYNGEE. The CDR3: CASSWLRDTEAFF. The CDR3, as DNA: TGTGCCAGCAGCTGGTTACGGGACACTGAAGCTTTCTTT.

Regarding this clone: One junction end does not reproduce the germline sequence, and a read error may be involved. V and J are TRBV7-7 and TRBJ2-1; possibly TRBD2 for D (6 bases). CDR3 size: 12 residues. Germline V CDR1 and CDR2: SSHAT, FNYEAQ (reference sequence). The CDR3: CASSLAGGEQFF. The DNA for the CDR3 is TGTGCTAGCAGCTTAGCCGGGGGTGAGCAGTTCTTC. Using reference TRBV7-7 and TRBJ2-1 for the parts outside the CDR3, the full variable domain is GAGVSQSPRYKVTKRGQDVTLRCDPISSHATLYWYQQALGQGPEFLTYFNYEAQPDKSGLPSDRFSAERPEGSISTLTIQRTEQRDSAMYRCASSLAGGEQFFGPGTRLTVL.

The chain combines TRBV6-5 with TRBJ2-3; the D is unclear. Germline V gene sequence: CDR1 MNHEY, CDR2 SVGAGI. The CDR3 loop spans 13 amino acids. Trimming took off 10 bases at V and 3 bases at J, with 14 bases between the two ends. The CDR3 reads CATRGDGTDTQYF. The CDR3 DNA reads as TGTGCCACCCGAGGAGACGGGACAGATACGCAGTATTTT.

The chain links TRBV7-9 to TRBJ2-5, with 9 nucleotides matching TRBD1. Germline V gene lookup returns CDR1 SEHNR and CDR2 FQNEAQ (reference sequence). The CDR3 runs 18 residues. V dropped 3 bases and J dropped 5; count of bases not matched to a gene: 16. The CDR3 is CASSLPRLGQGNLETQYF. The CDR3 DNA follows: TGTGCCAGCAGCTTGCCCCGGCTGGGACAGGGAAACTTGGAGACCCAGTACTTC. The whole variable domain, remainder taken from reference TRBV7-9 and TRBJ2-5, is DTGVSQNPRHKITKRGQNVTFRCDPISEHNRLYWYRQTLGQGPEFLTYFQNEAQLEKSRLLSDRFSAERPKGSFSTLEIQRTEQGDSAMYLCASSLPRLGQGNLETQYFGPGTRLLVL.

The V gene is TRBV6-1, the J gene TRBJ2-7; a possible D gene is TRBD2 (5 bases). There are 11 residues in the CDR3. Per germline, CDR1 MNHNS and CDR2 SASEGT. V was pared by 5 bases and J by 6 bases, with 8 bases between. The CDR3 region has the DNA TGTGCCAGCAGTTCGGGGTCCGAGCAGTACTTC. Amino acids: CASSSGSEQYF.

The chain recombines TRBV6-4 with TRBJ2-6; 7 nucleotides align to TRBD2. CDR1 and CDR2 from the germline V gene are MRHNA and SNTAGT. Unmatched junction bases numbered 2, after V lost 7 bases and J lost 2 bases. This CDR3 has 14 residues. CDR3 nucleotides: TGTGCCAGCAAGGCGGGGGCTGGGGCCAACGTCCTGACTTTC. It translates to CASKAGAGANVLTF.

The J gene is TRBJ2-6, the V gene TRBV7-8; D gene ambiguous. V shed 5 bases and J shed 0 bases, with 5 bases lying between them. This CDR3 is 14 amino acids long. CDR1 SGHVS and CDR2 FQNEAQ come from the germline V gene. This CDR3 is CASSQHSGANVLTF. DNA of the CDR3: TGTGCCAGCAGCCAACACTCTGGGGCCAACGTCCTGACTTTC.

The V gene is TRBV28, the J gene TRBJ2-7, with 10 positions matching TRBD1. Germline loops: CDR1 MDHEN, CDR2 SYDVKM. CDR3 length equals 16 residues. The V segment lost 6 bases and the J segment 7 bases; nucleotides outside the gene matches: 15. The CDR3 DNA sequence: TGTGCCAGCAGCCCCTTCGCGGGACAGGGGTTATGGGAGCAGTACTTC. Amino acid sequence: CASSPFAGQGLWEQYF.

The chain employs TRBV4-3 and TRBJ1-5, with TRBD1 as a possible D gene (5 bases). Trimming took off 4 bases at V and 3 bases at J, with 13 bases between the two ends. The germline gives CDR1 LGHNA, CDR2 YSLEER. The CDR3 runs 15 residues. Here the CDR3 reads CASSPGYGHNQPQHF. In DNA form, the CDR3 reads TGCGCCAGCAGCCCTGGGTACGGACACAATCAGCCCCAGCATTTT.

This clone was seen only once. This chain uses TRBV6-5 with TRBJ1-1; 10 positions agree with TRBD1. Losses at the gene ends were 5 bases for V and 4 bases for J; bases not matched to a gene: 4. CDR1 and CDR2 (germline): MNHEY, SVGAGI. This CDR3 contains 14 residues. The CDR3 DNA reads as TGTGCCAGCAGTAAACGACAGGGGGCCACTGAAGCTTTCTTT. Encoded protein: CASSKRQGATEAFF.

The rearrangement links TRBV6-5 to TRBJ2-5; 7 bases fit TRBD2. The CDR3 extends over 16 amino acids. The V segment lost 0 bases and the J segment 9 bases; nucleotides outside the gene matches: 13. The V gene's germline CDR1 is MNHEY and CDR2 SVGAGI. CDR3 amino acids: CASSYSTGGPTVAQYF. In nucleotides, the CDR3 is TGTGCCAGCAGTTACTCAACGGGGGGTCCTACAGTGGCCCAGTACTTC.

V usage is TRBV6-1 and J usage is TRBJ2-5; 10 nucleotides agree with TRBD2. From germline, CDR1 is MNHNS and CDR2 SASEGT. V shed 2 bases, J shed 0 bases, and the junction held 6 bases outside the gene matches. This CDR3 contains 17 residues. CDR3 amino acids: CASSELAGGWYQETQYF. Written as DNA, the CDR3 is TGTGCCAGCAGTGAATTAGCGGGGGGCTGGTACCAAGAGACCCAGTACTTC.

CDR3 DNA sequence: TGTGCCAGCAGCTTAGCACAGGGGAAAACAGATACGCAGTATTTT. It codes for CASSLAQGKTDTQYF. The rearrangement joins TRBV7-9 to TRBJ2-3; 7 bases are a match to TRBD1. V lost 0 bases to trimming and J lost 3 bases; unmatched junction nucleotides: 3. The CDR3 extends over 15 amino acids. Germline CDR1 reads SEHNR; CDR2 reads FQNEAQ (reference sequence).

The genes are TRBV5-1 and TRBJ2-7; D gene unclear. V was clipped by 0 bases and J by 0 bases, with 7 bases between them. This CDR3 contains 14 residues. Germline V gene lookup returns CDR1 SGHRS and CDR2 YFSETQ. The CDR3 nucleotides are TGCGCCAGCAGCTTGGTTGGCGGCTCCTACGAGCAGTACTTC. As protein: CASSLVGGSYEQYF.

V is TRBV7-9 and J is TRBJ2-7; 10 positions match TRBD1. The germline V gene has CDR1 SEHNR and CDR2 FQNEAQ (reference sequence). The CDR3 totals 15 residues. V lost 6 bases to trimming and J lost 0 bases; unmatched junction nucleotides: 5. For the CDR3, the DNA is TGTGCCAGCAGGACAGGGGGCCGTAGCTCCTACGAGCAGTACTTC. Residues: CASRTGGRSSYEQYF.

J is TRBJ1-5 and V is TRBV7-2, with 8 bases aligning to TRBD1. There are 15 residues in the CDR3. Per the germline V gene, CDR1 is SGHTA and CDR2 is FQGNSA. After removal of 1 base from V and 4 bases from J, the junction contained 3 bases not matched to a gene. CDR3 DNA sequence: TGTGCCAGCAGCTTAGGCGGACAGGGAAATCAGCCCCAGCATTTT. Its protein is CASSLGGQGNQPQHF.

This clone was counted only a few times. This rearrangement joins TRBV19 to TRBJ2-2, with TRBD1 identical over 11 bases. The germline V gene encodes CDR1 LNHDA and CDR2 SQIVND (reference sequence). Losses at the gene ends were 6 bases for V and 4 bases for J; bases not matched to a gene: 7. This CDR3 is 16 amino acids long. CDR3 nucleotide sequence: TGTGCCAGTAGCTCTGGACAGGGGGCTGGCACCGGGGAGCTGTTTTTT. Its translation: CASSSGQGAGTGELFF.

This clone was counted a single time. The chain links TRBV27 to TRBJ2-5, with D possibly being TRBD2 (7 bases). Trimming shortened V by 2 bases and J by 5 bases, and 15 bases separated the two germline ends. The CDR3 loop spans 15 amino acids. The germline gives CDR1 MNHEY, CDR2 SMNVEV (reference sequence). Written as DNA, the CDR3 is TGTGCCAGCAGTTTACGCGGGGGCTGGACCGAGACCCAGTACTTC. It codes for CASSLRGGWTETQYF.

The chain couples TRBV28 to TRBJ1-1, with D unresolved. With 5 bases removed from V and 6 bases from J, the gap between germline ends came to 13 bases. CDR1 and CDR2 from the germline V gene are MDHEN and SYDVKM. This CDR3 is built from 13 residues. The CDR3 loop reads CASSPYVGAEAFF. The DNA for the CDR3 is TGTGCCAGCAGTCCCTACGTCGGTGCTGAAGCTTTCTTT.

The J gene is TRBJ1-1, the V gene TRBV7-2; 8 bases match TRBD1. This CDR3 region has 15 residues. V gave up 1 base and J gave up 2 bases; unmatched junction bases: 3. Germline lookup yields CDR1 SGHTA and CDR2 FQGNSA. The CDR3 reads CASSLGGTGNTEAFF. As DNA, the CDR3 is TGTGCCAGCAGCTTAGGGGGGACAGGAAACACTGAAGCTTTCTTT.

Relative to its sample, this clone is large. This sequence joins TRBV27 and TRBJ1-5; 7 bases agree with TRBD1. The CDR3 consists of 14 residues. V trimming: 4 bases; J trimming: 7 bases; junction bases outside the gene matches: 7. Germline V gene sequence: CDR1 MNHEY, CDR2 SMNVEV (reference sequence). CDR3 DNA sequence: TGTGCCAGCAGTTCCACGACAGGGCGCCAGCCCCAGCATTTT. Protein sequence: CASSSTTGRQPQHF.